Following are 9 T cell receptor beta chains from one sample sequenced in a study of T-cell reconstitution after alpha-beta-depleted transplantation in children. Researchers prepared the TCRbeta library using unique molecular identifiers, the study reports. TCRdb re-called the PCR reads with MiXCR, one entry per CDR3 protein. The data show 450,000 to 600,000 distinct CDR3 sequences, 10% to 15% seen once. Sequencing was performed on PBMCs, mostly from graft donor cells, taken 360 days after TCRalphabeta/CD19-depleted stem cell transplant. Receptors were obtained from a male patient between 10 and 17 years old who had a stem cell transplant for acute myeloid leukemia, so the T cells may come from the graft donor.

This clonotype was seen ten or more times. The chain uses TRBV29-1 and TRBJ2-2, with 9 bases fitting TRBD2. The V and J ends lost 6 bases and 4 bases, in that order; junction bases with no gene match: 6. This CDR3 region has 14 residues. The germline CDR1 and CDR2 sequences are SQVTM and ANQGSEA. As DNA, the CDR3 is TGCAGCGTCTATATAGCGGGAGTCACCGGGGAGCTGTTTTTT. Protein: CSVYIAGVTGELFF.

The V and J genes are TRBV7-9 and TRBJ2-7; D is ambiguous. Per the germline V gene, CDR1 is SEHNR and CDR2 is FQNEAQ (reference sequence). The CDR3 consists of 14 residues. Between the trimmed V and J ends, which lost 3 bases and 3 bases, there was a span of 12 bases. Here the CDR3 reads CASSFKGAHYEQYF. The CDR3 DNA reads as TGTGCCAGCAGCTTTAAAGGAGCCCACTACGAGCAGTACTTC.

V usage is TRBV29-1 and J usage is TRBJ2-1; TRBD1 is a possible D gene (5 bases). This CDR3 is built from 13 residues. Germline CDR1 SQVTM, CDR2 ANQGSEA. The CDR3: CSGHRFSYNEQFF. The DNA of the CDR3 is TGCAGTGGACACAGGTTCTCCTACAATGAGCAGTTCTTC.

The chain combines TRBV28 with TRBJ2-4; 11 bases align to TRBD1. Per germline, CDR1 MDHEN and CDR2 SYDVKM. The junction had 7 bases not matched to a gene; V was cut back by 3 bases and J by 9 bases. The CDR3 spans 15 residues. The CDR3 sequence is CASSLDRGRSIIQYF. CDR3 sequence (DNA): TGTGCCAGCAGTTTGGACAGGGGGCGCTCGATCATTCAGTACTTC.

This clonotype appeared a few times. The CDR3: CASSETSGPSYNEQFF. CDR3 sequence (DNA): TGTGCCAGCAGTGAAACTAGCGGGCCCTCCTACAATGAGCAGTTCTTC. The gene calls are TRBV2 and TRBJ2-1, with 9 bases fitting TRBD2. The CDR3 spans 16 residues. Germline trimming cut 2 bases from V and 0 bases from J; bases unmatched to any gene: 2. From germline, CDR1 is SNHLY and CDR2 FYNNEI.

This clonotype was seen a handful of times. V usage is TRBV7-2 and J usage is TRBJ2-5, with a tentative D call TRBD1 (6 bases). Trimming pared 7 bases from V and 1 base from J, leaving 13 bases between. There are 14 residues in the CDR3. The V gene's germline CDR1 is SGHTA and CDR2 FQGNSA. This chain's CDR3 is CASKQGRFQETQYF. CDR3 DNA: TGTGCCAGCAAACAGGGCCGGTTCCAAGAGACCCAGTACTTC.

The gene calls are TRBV29-1 and TRBJ2-6, with 8 bases fitting TRBD1. CDR3 length: 16 residues. V was pared by 1 base and J by 0 bases, with 2 bases of the junction left unmatched. Germline V lookup: CDR1 SQVTM, CDR2 ANQGSEA. The CDR3 bases are TGCAGCGTTGAAGTACAGGGGGGCTCTGGGGCCAACGTCCTGACTTTC. Translating it yields CSVEVQGGSGANVLTF.

Only a few counts were recorded for this clonotype. The chain recombines TRBV20-1 with TRBJ2-3; 9 bases map to TRBD2. The CDR3 sequence is 15 residues long. CDR1 DFQATT and CDR2 SNEGSKA come from the germline V gene (reference sequence). Unmatched junction bases numbered 10, after V lost 6 bases and J lost 3 bases. The CDR3 sequence: CSAPRGREGTDTQYF. In nucleotides, the CDR3 is TGCAGTGCCCCAAGAGGGCGGGAGGGGACAGATACGCAGTATTTT.

This clonotype was counted a few times. The V and J genes are TRBV28 and TRBJ1-1; 8 bases fit TRBD1. The V gene's germline CDR1 is MDHEN and CDR2 SYDVKM. With V trimmed by 1 base and J by 1 base, 2 bases remained unmatched. The CDR3 loop spans 15 amino acids. The CDR3 bases are TGTGCCAGCAGTTTATATGGGACAGGGAACACTGAAGCTTTCTTT. It specifies CASSLYGTGNTEAFF.